This TCR beta chain originates from a study of T cells in Graves' hyperthyroidism and ophthalmopathy. Findings of the study overall: In blood, most of the thyroid clonotypes expanded above 0.001 were also present.

This clonotype was counted many times. Its antigen is unknown. Researchers took RNA transcripts and amplified the TCR beta CDR3 regions from them. First-round RT-PCR of the TCR CDR3 relied on the HTBI primer set. TCRdb re-analysed the multiplex PCR reads in MiXCR, keeping a single row per CDR3 protein. The sample records 600,000 to 750,000 distinct CDR3 sequences, about 18% being singletons. V lost 8 bases, J lost 3 bases, and 4 bases lay in between. In germline, CDR1 is MDHEN, CDR2 SYDVKM. CDR3 size: 10 residues. The sequence was obtained from a man aged 50-59 years with Graves' hyperthyroidism. Material: blood. This chain joins TRBV28 and TRBJ1-1, with no clear D. CDR3 sequence reads: CASFYTEAFF. In DNA, the CDR3 is TGTGCCAGCTTCTACACTGAAGCTTTCTTT.